This is a list of T cell receptor beta chains from one sample in a study of CD8 T cells in ankylosing spondylitis. MiXCR, applied by TCRdb to the 5' RACE reads, yields one record per CDR3 protein. The top ten hold around 4.5% of the sample, which has roughly 240,000 distinct CDR3 sequences, roughly 32% seen once. Sequences were obtained from blood, either unsorted or a sorted T cell fraction (not recorded which). Receptors originate from a male donor with ankylosing spondylitis or in good health (not recorded which). Both conserved end residues are part of each CDR3. Each record gives: clone size, D gene, V gene, J gene, CDR3 length, CDR3 DNA, CDR3 protein. A D gene is named only where the DNA matches it firmly. Expanded clones get a size class; other rows say once, few or many, or leave the size out.

>few|-|TRBV28|TRBJ2-2|15
TGTGCCAGCAGTTTTGTCGGGGTGAACACCGGGGAGCTGTTTTTT
CASSFVGVNTGELFF
>-|-|TRBV9|TRBJ2-2|16
TGTGCCAGCAGCGTAGCAAGGTTCGCGAACACCGGGGAGCTGTTTTTT
CASSVARFANTGELFF
>-|TRBD2|TRBV20-1|TRBJ2-3|15
TGCAGTGCTAGTAACCGCGGGGGGATAGGAGATACGCAGTATTTT
CSASNRGGIGDTQYF
>few|TRBD1|TRBV6-6|TRBJ1-1|12
TGTGCCAGCAGGACAGACAGGGAACGAGCTTTCTTT
CASRTDRERAFF
>many|-|TRBV6-5|TRBJ2-1|19
TGTGCCAGCAGTTATGACAACCCGGCTCTGTCCTATCGAAACAATGAGCAGTTCTTC
CASSYDNPALSYRNNEQFF
>few|TRBD2|TRBV29-1|TRBJ2-3|13
TGCAGCGGTGTGGGGGGGAGCACAGATACGCAGTATTTT
CSGVGGSTDTQYF
>-|-|TRBV20-1|TRBJ2-3|14
TGCAGTGCTAGAGGGAACATAGTAACAGATACGCAGTATTTT
CSARGNIVTDTQYF
>-|TRBD2|TRBV5-6|TRBJ2-1|16
TGTGCCAGCAGCACCCCCGGCCAGCGGGGCTACAATGAGCAGTTCTTC
CASSTPGQRGYNEQFF
>-|-|TRBV29-1|TRBJ1-1|11
TGCAGCACCAAGGTCGGCACTGAAGCTTTCTTT
CSTKVGTEAFF
>-|-|TRBV28|TRBJ2-7|11
TGTGCCAGCAGGAGGGCTTACGAGCAGTACTTC
CASRRAYEQYF
>-|-|TRBV10-3|TRBJ1-1|15
TGTGCCATCCTCCCACAGGGCCAAGCGAACACTGAAGCTTTCTTT
CAILPQGQANTEAFF
>-|-|TRBV20-1|TRBJ2-3|15
TGCAGTGCTCGTAGAGGGGGGGGCGAGACAGATACGCAGTATTTT
CSARRGGGETDTQYF
>few|TRBD2|TRBV12-3/TRBV12-4|TRBJ2-5|14
TGTGCCAGCAGTTCCTCGACTAGCGGGGGCGCCCAGTACTTC
CASSSSTSGGAQYF
>-|TRBD2|TRBV29-1|TRBJ2-7|17
TGCAGCGTTTATGGGAGTGGAAAGCGGGGGCGGTCCTACGAGCAGTACTTC
CSVYGSGKRGRSYEQYF
>-|-|TRBV4-1|TRBJ2-7|14
TGCGCCAGCAGCCAACTCACTAAGGGCCCCGAGCAGTACTTC
CASSQLTKGPEQYF
>-|-|TRBV20-1|TRBJ1-1|13
TGCAGTGCTCAAGGAAGGGCCCACACTGAAGCTTTCTTT
CSAQGRAHTEAFF
>-|-|TRBV19|TRBJ1-1|16
TGTGCCAGCTGCCCGGGGAGGGGAAGGGGGAACACTGAAGCTTTCTTT
CASCPGRGRGNTEAFF
>-|-|TRBV7-9|TRBJ1-2|14
TGTGCCAGCACCGAATCGGACATTAACTATGGCTACACCTTC
CASTESDINYGYTF
>once|-|TRBV21-1|TRBJ2-5|19
TGTGCCAGCAGCAAAGTGAATTTAGCGGGGGGGCCCGGCCAAGAGATCCAGTACTTC
CASSKVNLAGGPGQEIQYF
>few|-|TRBV5-1|TRBJ2-5|14
TGCGCCAGCAGCTTGGAGTGGGGGCAAGAGACCCAGTACTTC
CASSLEWGQETQYF